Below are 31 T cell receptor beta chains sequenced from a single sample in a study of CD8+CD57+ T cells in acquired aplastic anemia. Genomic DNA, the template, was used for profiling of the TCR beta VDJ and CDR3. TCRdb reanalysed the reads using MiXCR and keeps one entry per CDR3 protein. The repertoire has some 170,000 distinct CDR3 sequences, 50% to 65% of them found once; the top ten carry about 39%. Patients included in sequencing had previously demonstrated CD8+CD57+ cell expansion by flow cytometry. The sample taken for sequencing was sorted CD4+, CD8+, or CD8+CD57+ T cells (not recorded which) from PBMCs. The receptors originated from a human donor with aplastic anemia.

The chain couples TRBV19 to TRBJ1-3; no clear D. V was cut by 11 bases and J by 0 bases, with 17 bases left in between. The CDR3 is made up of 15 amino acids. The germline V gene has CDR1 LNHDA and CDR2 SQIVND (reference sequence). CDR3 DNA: TGTGCCGCCTCAGAGGAGGGCTTCTCTGGAAACACCATATATTTT. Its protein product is CAASEEGFSGNTIYF.

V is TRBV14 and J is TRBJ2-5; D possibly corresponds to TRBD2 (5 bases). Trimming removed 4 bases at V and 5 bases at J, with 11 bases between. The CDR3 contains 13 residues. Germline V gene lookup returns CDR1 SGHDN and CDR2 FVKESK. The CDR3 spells CASSPGLMETQYF. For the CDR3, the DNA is TGTGCCAGCAGCCCCGGACTGATGGAGACCCAGTACTTC.

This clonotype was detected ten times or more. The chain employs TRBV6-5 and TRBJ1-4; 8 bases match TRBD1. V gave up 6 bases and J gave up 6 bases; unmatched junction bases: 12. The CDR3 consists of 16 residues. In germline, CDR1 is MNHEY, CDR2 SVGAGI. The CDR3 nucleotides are TGTGCCAGCAGATTACAGGCGACAGGGGTGGATGAAAAACTGTTTTTT. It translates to CASRLQATGVDEKLFF.

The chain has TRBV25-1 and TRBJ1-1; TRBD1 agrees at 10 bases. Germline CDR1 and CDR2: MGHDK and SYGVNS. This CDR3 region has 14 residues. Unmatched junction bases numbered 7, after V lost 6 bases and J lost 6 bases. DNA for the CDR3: TGTGCCAGCAGGAGGACAGGGGGAAAGGCTGAAGCTTTCTTT. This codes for CASRRTGGKAEAFF.

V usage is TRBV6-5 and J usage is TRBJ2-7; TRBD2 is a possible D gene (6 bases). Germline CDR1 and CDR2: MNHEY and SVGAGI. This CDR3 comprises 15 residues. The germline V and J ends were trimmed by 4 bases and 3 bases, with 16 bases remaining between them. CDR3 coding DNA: TGTGCCAGCAGTTTGGTCCCCTCGGGGGACTACGAGCAGTACTTC. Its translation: CASSLVPSGDYEQYF.

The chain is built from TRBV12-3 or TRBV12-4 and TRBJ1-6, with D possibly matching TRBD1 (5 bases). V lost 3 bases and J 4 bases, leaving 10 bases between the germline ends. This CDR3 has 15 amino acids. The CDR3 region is CASSFGGPYNSPLHF. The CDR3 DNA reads TGTGCCAGCAGTTTTGGGGGACCTTATAATTCACCCCTCCACTTT.

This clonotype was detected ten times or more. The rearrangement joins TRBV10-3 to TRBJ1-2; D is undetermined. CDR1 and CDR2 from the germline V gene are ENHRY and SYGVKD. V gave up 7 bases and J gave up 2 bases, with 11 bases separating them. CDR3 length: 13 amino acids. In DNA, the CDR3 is TGTGCCATCACCCAAGCTGGAAACTATGGCTACACCTTC. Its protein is CAITQAGNYGYTF.

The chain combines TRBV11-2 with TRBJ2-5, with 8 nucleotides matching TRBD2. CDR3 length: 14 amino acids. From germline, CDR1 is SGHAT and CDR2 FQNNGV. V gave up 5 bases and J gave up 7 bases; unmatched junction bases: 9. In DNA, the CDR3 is TGTGCCAGCAGCCCGGGACTAGGTGGGGGGACCCAGTACTTC. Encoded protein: CASSPGLGGGTQYF.

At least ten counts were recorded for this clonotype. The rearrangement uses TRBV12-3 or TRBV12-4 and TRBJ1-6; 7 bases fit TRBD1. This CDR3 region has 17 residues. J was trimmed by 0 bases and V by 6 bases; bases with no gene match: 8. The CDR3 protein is CASRARGQSSYNSPLHF. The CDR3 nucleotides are TGTGCCAGCAGGGCGAGGGGGCAAAGCTCCTATAATTCACCCCTCCACTTT.

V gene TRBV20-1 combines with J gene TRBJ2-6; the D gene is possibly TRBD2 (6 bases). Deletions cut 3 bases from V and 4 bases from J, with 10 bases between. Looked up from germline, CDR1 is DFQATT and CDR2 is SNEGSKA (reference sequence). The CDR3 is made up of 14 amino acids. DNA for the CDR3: TGCAGTGCTAGTCCCGGGAGAGGGGCCAACGTCCTGACTTTC. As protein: CSASPGRGANVLTF.

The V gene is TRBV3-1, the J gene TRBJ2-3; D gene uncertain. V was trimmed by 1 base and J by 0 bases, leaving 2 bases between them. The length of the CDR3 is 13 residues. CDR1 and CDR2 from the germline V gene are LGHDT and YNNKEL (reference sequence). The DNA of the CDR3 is TGTGCCAGCAGCCAAGTTAGCACAGATACGCAGTATTTT. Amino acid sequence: CASSQVSTDTQYF.

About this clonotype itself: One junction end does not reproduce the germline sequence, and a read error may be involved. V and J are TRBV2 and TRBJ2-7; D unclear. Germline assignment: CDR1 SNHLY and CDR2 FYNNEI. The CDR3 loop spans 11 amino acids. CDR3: CTSRSSYEQYF. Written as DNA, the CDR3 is TGTACCAGCCGTAGCTCCTACGAGCAGTACTTT.

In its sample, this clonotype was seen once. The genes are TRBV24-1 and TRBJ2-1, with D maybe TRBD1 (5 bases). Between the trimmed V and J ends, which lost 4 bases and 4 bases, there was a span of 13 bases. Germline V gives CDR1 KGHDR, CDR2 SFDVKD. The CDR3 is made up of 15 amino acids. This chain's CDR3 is CATSEPGPYYNEQFF. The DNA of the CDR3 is TGTGCCACCAGTGAACCAGGGCCTTATTACAATGAGCAGTTCTTC.

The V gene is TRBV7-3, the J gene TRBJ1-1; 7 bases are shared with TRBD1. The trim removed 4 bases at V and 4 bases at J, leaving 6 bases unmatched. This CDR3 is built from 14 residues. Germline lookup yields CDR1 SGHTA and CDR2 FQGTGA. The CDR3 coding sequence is TGTGCCAGCAGCTCGACAGGGTCGGTCACTGAAGCTTTCTTT. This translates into CASSSTGSVTEAFF.

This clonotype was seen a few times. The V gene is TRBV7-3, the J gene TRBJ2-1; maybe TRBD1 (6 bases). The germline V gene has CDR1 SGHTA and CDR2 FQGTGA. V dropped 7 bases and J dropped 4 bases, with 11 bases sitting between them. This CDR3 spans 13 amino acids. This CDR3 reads CASTIGGYNEQFF. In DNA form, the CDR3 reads TGTGCCAGCACCATAGGGGGTTACAATGAGCAGTTCTTC.

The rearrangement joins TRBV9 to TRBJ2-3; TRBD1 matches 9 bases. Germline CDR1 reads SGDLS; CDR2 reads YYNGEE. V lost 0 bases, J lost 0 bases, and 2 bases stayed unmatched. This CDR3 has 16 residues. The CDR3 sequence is CASSVGQGVSTDTQYF. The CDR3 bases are TGTGCCAGCAGCGTAGGACAGGGGGTTAGCACAGATACGCAGTATTTT.

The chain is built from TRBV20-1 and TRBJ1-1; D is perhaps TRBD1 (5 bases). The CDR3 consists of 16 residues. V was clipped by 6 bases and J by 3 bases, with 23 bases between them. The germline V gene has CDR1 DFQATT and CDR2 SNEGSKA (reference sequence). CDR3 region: CSALRASGGVDTEAFF. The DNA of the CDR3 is TGCAGTGCCCTAAGGGCTAGCGGGGGGGTGGACACTGAAGCTTTCTTT.

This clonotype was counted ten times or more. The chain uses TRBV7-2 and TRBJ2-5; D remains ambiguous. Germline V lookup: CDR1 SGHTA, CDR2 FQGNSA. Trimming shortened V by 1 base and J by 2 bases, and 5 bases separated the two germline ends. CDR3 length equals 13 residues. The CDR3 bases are TGTGCCAGCAGCTTAGAGATACAAGAGACCCAGTACTTC. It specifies CASSLEIQETQYF.

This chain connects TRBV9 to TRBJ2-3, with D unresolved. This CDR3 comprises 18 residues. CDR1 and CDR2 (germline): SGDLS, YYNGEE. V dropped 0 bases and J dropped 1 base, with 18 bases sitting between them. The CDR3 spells CASSVGLGLARGTDTQYF. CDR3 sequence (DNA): TGTGCCAGCAGCGTAGGCCTAGGGCTGGCCCGGGGCACAGATACGCAGTATTTT.

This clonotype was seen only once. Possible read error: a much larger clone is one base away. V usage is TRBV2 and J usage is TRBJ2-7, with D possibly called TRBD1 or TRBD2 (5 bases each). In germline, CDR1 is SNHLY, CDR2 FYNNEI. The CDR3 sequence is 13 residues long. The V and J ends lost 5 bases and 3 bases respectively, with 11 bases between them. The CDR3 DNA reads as TGTGCCAGCAGTTTGGGACCGTTCTACGAGCAGTACTTC. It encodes CASSLGPFYEQYF.

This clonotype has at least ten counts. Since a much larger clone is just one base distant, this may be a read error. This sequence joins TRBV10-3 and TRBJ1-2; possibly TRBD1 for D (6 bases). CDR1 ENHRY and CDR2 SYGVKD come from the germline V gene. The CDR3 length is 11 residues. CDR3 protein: CTITGRDGYTF. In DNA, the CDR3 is TGTACCATCACAGGGAGGGATGGCTACACCTTC.

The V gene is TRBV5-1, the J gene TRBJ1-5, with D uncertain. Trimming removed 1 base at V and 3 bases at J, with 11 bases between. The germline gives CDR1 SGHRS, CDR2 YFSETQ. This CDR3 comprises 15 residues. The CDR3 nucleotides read TGCGCCAGCAGCTTGTTTGGGGAGGCCAATCAGCCCCAGCATTTT. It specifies CASSLFGEANQPQHF.

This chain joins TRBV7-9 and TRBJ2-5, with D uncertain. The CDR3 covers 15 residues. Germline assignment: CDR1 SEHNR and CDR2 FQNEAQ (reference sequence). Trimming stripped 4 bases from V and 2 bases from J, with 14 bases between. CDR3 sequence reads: CASSYRPATQETQYF. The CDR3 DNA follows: TGTGCCAGCAGCTACAGACCAGCTACGCAAGAGACCCAGTACTTC.

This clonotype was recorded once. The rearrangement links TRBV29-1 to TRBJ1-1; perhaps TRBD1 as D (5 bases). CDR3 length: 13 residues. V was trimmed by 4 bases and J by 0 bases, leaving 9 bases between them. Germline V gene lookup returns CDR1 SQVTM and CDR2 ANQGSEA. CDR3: CSVAQVMNTEAFF. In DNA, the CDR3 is TGCAGCGTTGCACAGGTAATGAACACTGAAGCTTTCTTT.

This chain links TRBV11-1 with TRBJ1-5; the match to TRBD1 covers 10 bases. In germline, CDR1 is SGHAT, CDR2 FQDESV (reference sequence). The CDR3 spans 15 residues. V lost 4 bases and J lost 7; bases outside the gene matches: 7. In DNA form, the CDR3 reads TGTGCCAGCAGCTCGGAGACAGGGGGCAGACAGCCCCAGCATTTT. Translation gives CASSSETGGRQPQHF. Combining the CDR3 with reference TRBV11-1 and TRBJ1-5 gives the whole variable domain EAEVAQSPRYKITEKSQAVAFWCDPISGHATLYWYRQILGQGPELLVQFQDESVVDDSQLPKDRFSAERLKGVDSTLKIQPAELGDSAMYLCASSSETGGRQPQHFGDGTRLSIL.

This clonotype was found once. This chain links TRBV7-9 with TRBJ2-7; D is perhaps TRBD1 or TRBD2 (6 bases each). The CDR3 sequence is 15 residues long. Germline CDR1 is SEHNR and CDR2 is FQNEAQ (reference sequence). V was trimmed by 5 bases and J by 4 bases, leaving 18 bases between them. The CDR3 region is CASSQEGGSRYEQYF. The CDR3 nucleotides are TGTGCCAGCAGCCAAGAAGGGGGGAGCAGGTACGAGCAGTACTTC. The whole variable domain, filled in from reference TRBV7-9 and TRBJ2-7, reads DTGVSQNPRHKITKRGQNVTFRCDPISEHNRLYWYRQTLGQGPEFLTYFQNEAQLEKSRLLSDRFSAERPKGSFSTLEIQRTEQGDSAMYLCASSQEGGSRYEQYFGPGTRLTVT.

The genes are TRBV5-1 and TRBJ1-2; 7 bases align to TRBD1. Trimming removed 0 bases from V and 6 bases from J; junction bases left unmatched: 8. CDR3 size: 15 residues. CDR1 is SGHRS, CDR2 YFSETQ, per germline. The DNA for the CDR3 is TGCGCCAGCAGCTTGGCCGGCAGGGGGGACGATGGCTACACCTTC. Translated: CASSLAGRGDDGYTF. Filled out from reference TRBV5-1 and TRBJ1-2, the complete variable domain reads KAGVTQTPRYLIKTRGQQVTLSCSPISGHRSVSWYQQTPGQGLQFLFEYFSETQRNKGNFPGRFSGRQFSNSRSEMNVSTLELGDSALYLCASSLAGRGDDGYTFGSGTRLTVV.

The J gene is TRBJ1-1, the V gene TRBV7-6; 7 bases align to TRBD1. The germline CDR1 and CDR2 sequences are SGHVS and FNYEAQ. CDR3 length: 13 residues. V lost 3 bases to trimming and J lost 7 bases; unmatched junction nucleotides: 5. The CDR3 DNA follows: TGTGCCAGCAGCTTGGGGACAGCCCATGAAGCTTTCTTT. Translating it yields CASSLGTAHEAFF.

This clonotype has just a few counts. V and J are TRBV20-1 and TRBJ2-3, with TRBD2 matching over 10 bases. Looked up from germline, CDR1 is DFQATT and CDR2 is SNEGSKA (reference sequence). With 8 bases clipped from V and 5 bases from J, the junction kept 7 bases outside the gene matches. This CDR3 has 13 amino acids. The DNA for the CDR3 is TGCAGTAGTCTAGCGGGGGAAGTAGATACGCAGTATTTT. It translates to CSSLAGEVDTQYF.

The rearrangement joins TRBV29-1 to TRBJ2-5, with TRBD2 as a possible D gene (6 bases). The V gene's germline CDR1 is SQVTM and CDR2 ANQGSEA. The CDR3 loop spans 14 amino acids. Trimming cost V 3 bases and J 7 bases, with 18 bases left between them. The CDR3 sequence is CSVDGPGEIGTQYF. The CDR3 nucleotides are TGCAGCGTTGACGGCCCGGGAGAGATAGGGACCCAGTACTTC.

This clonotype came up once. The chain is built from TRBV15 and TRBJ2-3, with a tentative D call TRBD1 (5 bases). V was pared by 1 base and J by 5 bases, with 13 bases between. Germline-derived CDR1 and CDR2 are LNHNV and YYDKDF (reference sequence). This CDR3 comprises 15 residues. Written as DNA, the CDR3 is TGTGCCACCAGCAGAGGGGGCAGGGAAGAAGATACGCAGTATTTT. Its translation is CATSRGGREEDTQYF.